This TCR beta chain was captured in a study of T cells in Graves' hyperthyroidism and ophthalmopathy. Study-level findings and limits: Blood shared most expanded thyroid clonotypes above 0.001.

RNA transcripts yielded amplified TCR beta CDR3 regions. The HTBI primer set drove a first-round RT-PCR of the TCR CDR3. MiXCR, applied by TCRdb to the multiplex PCR reads, yields one record per CDR3 protein. The data show approximately 400,000 distinct CDR3 sequences, around 14% seen once. The germline V gene has CDR1 SGHVS and CDR2 FQNEAQ. V dropped 5 bases and J dropped 4 bases, with 20 bases sitting between them. This CDR3 region has 16 residues. Researchers barred patients who had uncontrolled infection, other autoimmune disease, pregnancy or lactation. This clonotype was recorded at least ten times. Its antigen is not identified.

This clonotype was obtained from a woman under 30 with Graves' hyperthyroidism that later progressed to Graves' ophthalmopathy. Sequenced sample: blood. The rearrangement uses TRBV7-8 and TRBJ1-2; D gene ambiguous. The CDR3 loop is CASSASGSEDFYGYTF. The CDR3 nucleotides read TGTGCCAGCAGCGCCTCCGGGTCCGAGGATTTCTATGGCTACACCTTC.